The 8 T cell receptor beta chains below were found in one sample sequenced in a study of OX40 agonist ivuxolimab in advanced cancers. The data were produced by immunoSEQ multiplex PCR, yet TCRdb's version contains in-frame clones alone and is incomplete. The profile covers 30,000 to 40,000 clones, with 80% to 85% appearing a single time and 20% to 30% taken by the ten largest. The sample here was CD4+ or CD8+ T cells sorted from blood, taken in a trial of the OX40 agonist ivuxolimab. These TCRs come from an adult with an advanced solid tumor such as melanoma, head and neck, liver or kidney cancer.

The rearrangement joins TRBV6-5 to TRBJ1-2; D unclear. The germline V gene encodes CDR1 MNHEY and CDR2 SVGAGI. The V and J ends lost 5 bases and 0 bases respectively, with 13 bases between them. The CDR3 contains 15 residues. CDR3 nucleotide sequence: TGTGCCAGCAGTACCCTAAAGGGAACTAACTATGGCTACACCTTC. Residues: CASSTLKGTNYGYTF.

The rearrangement joins TRBV5-4 to TRBJ1-2, with 7 bases aligning to TRBD1. This CDR3 has 17 residues. Trimming removed 4 bases from V and 2 bases from J; junction bases left unmatched: 14. The germline V gene has CDR1 SGHNT and CDR2 YYREEE (reference sequence). CDR3 DNA sequence: TGTGCCAGCAGCCCCGGGACAGAATCCACCTTAAACTATGGCTACACCTTC. Translating it yields CASSPGTESTLNYGYTF.

This chain joins TRBV25-1 and TRBJ1-2; D might be TRBD1 (5 bases). This CDR3 spans 18 amino acids. V dropped 4 bases and J dropped 4 bases, with 25 bases sitting between them. Germline-derived CDR1 and CDR2 are MGHDK and SYGVNS. As DNA, the CDR3 is TGTGCCAGCAGTGCTCTCGGGGACCTCAACGATATTATCTATGGCTACACCTTC. Translated, it gives CASSALGDLNDIIYGYTF.

This rearrangement joins TRBV2 to TRBJ2-5; no reliable D call. CDR3 length: 13 amino acids. Per germline, CDR1 SNHLY and CDR2 FYNNEI. Between the trimmed V and J ends, which lost 2 bases and 2 bases, there was a span of 6 bases. In DNA form, the CDR3 reads TGTGCCAGCAGTGAACCAAATCAAGAGACCCAGTACTTC. It is translated as CASSEPNQETQYF.

This chain connects TRBV9 to TRBJ2-7, with a weak D call TRBD1 (5 bases). Germline V gene data show CDR1 as SGDLS and CDR2 as YYNGEE. This CDR3 comprises 18 residues. Between the trimmed V and J ends, which lost 0 bases and 3 bases, there was a span of 22 bases. CDR3 residues: CASSVGRSGDLGLYEQYF. The DNA of the CDR3 is TGTGCCAGCAGCGTAGGACGTTCGGGCGACCTGGGGCTCTACGAGCAGTACTTC.

This clone occurred once. The chain joins TRBV7-9 to TRBJ2-3, with D uncertain. CDR1 is SEHNR, CDR2 FQNEAQ, per germline (reference sequence). The CDR3 has 16 amino acids. V lost 7 bases and J lost 4, with 21 bases in between. CDR3 nucleotides: TGTGCCAGCACCCGTTCAGTAGGCCTAGACGCAGATACGCAGTATTTT. It translates to CASTRSVGLDADTQYF.

J is TRBJ2-5 and V is TRBV4-1; 8 nucleotides match TRBD1. Germline lookup yields CDR1 MGHRA and CDR2 YSYEKL. This CDR3 region has 14 residues. V trimming: 4 bases; J trimming: 5 bases; junction bases outside the gene matches: 6. The CDR3 DNA is TGCGCCAGCAGCCTACGACAGGGGCAGGAGACCCAGTACTTC. It specifies CASSLRQGQETQYF.

This clone was seen just once. CDR3 nucleotide sequence: TGTGCCAGCCGTGGGGGGGACGTGGCTAGCGGGAGGGGTACGCAGTATTTT. This codes for CASRGGDVASGRGTQYF. V gene TRBV6-1 combines with J gene TRBJ2-3; the match to TRBD2 covers 12 bases. Germline V CDR1 and CDR2: MNHNS, SASEGT. V was clipped by 8 bases and J by 8 bases; unmatched bases: 17. The CDR3 totals 17 residues.